This entry concerns a single TCR beta chain. This clone was seen more than once but under ten times. No cognate antigen has been identified for it. Per-base quality was not reported, and no clone a single base away is much larger than it. Per the germline V gene (reference sequence), LNHNV is the CDR1 and YYDKDF is the CDR2. Germline trimming: 5 bases from V, 4 bases from J; junction bases outside gene matches: 3. From the cysteine through the phenylalanine, the CDR3 covers 14 amino acids. The read is trimmed to its CDR3 DNA, 42 bases read in frame from base 1. Libraries were constructed by the immunoSEQ multiplex PCR assay. A mixture of 60 forward primers for TCR Vbeta segments and 13 reverse primers for TCR Jbeta segments was used in the multiplex PCR. The CDR3 region of rearranged TCR beta genes was amplified from genomic DNA by a multiplex PCR assay. Amplified TCR beta libraries were sequenced as 87-base-pair reads on the Illumina HiSeq System. Per the source publication's procedure: A later analysis counted some 80 million unique TCR beta chains across the 550 to 750 repertoires, and 9.5 million to 11 million of these chains were shared by at least two donors. A nearest-neighbor algorithm error-corrected the raw reads and collapsed the reads into unique sequences, merging closely related sequences to remove PCR and sequencing errors. V, D and J gene segments were assigned by aligning CDR3 sequences to IMGT reference sequences. For a sequence to be retained, a match of at least six nucleotides was required to both a V gene segment and a J gene segment. Rearrangements were called productive when the CDR3 lacked stop codons and stayed in frame with V and J; all others were non-productive. CDR3 was defined by IMGT convention, running from the second conserved V-encoded cysteine to the conserved J-encoded phenylalanine. In an earlier analysis of approximately 590 of the donors, sequences lacking an unambiguous match to a single V gene segment were excluded. In an earlier analysis of around 600 of the donors, V segments were called functional above 56.7% productive rearrangements and were called segregating when the between-donor standard deviation exceeded 5%. A statistical classification framework was built to diagnose cytomegalovirus status from the catalog of TCR beta chain sequences. A later analysis assigned V and J genes by comparing TCR nucleotide sequences with IMGT/GENE-DB human TR gene sequences. The TCRdist pipeline was used in a later analysis to assign CDR3 sequences and most-parsimonious VDJ recombination scenarios. In a later analysis, each TCR beta chain was defined by its CDR3 amino acid sequence together with its V-gene family, and reads lacking a unique V-gene family were excluded. To address suspected cross-contamination and a sequencing artifact, a later analysis removed around 600 highly shared, low-generation-probability nucleotide sequences. In a later analysis, a clonal expansion index for each public chain was calculated from normalized within-repertoire ranks of inferred template counts. In a later analysis, generation probabilities were computed using a VDJ recombination model fitted to out-of-frame rearrangements, and the results were checked against IGoR. Hypergeometric tests were used in a later analysis to score TCR-TCR, TCR-HLA and TCR-CMV co-occurrence, with a repertoire-size bias correction applied to the TCR pairs. To estimate false discovery rates, a later analysis permuted the HLA or CMV assignments 20 times. In a later analysis, co-occurring TCRs were grouped using DBSCAN, with TCRdist sequence similarity added in when clustering inside HLA-allele-positive subsets. Co-occurrence clustering excluded repertoires with fewer than 30,000 or more than 120,000 public chains, plus five with anomalous nucleotide sharing. Entries here come from immuneACCESS through TCRdb and include only in-frame sequences with V and J called. Some clones fail to appear in such tables; in the studies checked, an unresolved V gene covers under half of the shortfall, and the cause of the remainder is unknown. That table furnishes V, J and clone size, whereas the DNA furnished D and trimming. Counted in this sample were approximately 200,000 clones; roughly 78% of them appeared once. 1.5% of the sample comes from the top ten.

The cohort consisted of approximately 690 healthy bone marrow donors. All cohort members were sampled while nominally healthy, although unrecorded immune exposures were likely present. The donor tested CMV seropositive, placing the donor among the 250 to 350 seropositive members of the cohort. Each donor provided a peripheral blood sample, and peripheral blood mononuclear cells were used for TCR beta sequencing. The Qiagen DNeasy Blood Extraction Kit was used to extract genomic DNA from the blood cell samples. The data stem from a study of cytomegalovirus exposure and HLA in healthy donors (dated by TCRdb to 2017 to 2019). Looking at the study overall: An earlier analysis of several hundred of the donors reported about 250 Gb of sequence data and some 120 million unique TCR beta sequences from about 179 million T cells. In a later analysis, previously published TCR beta repertoires from about 640 donors were re-analyzed and high-resolution HLA genotyping was added so that TCR occurrence patterns could be studied. A later genetic analysis took genome-wide SNP genotypes for about three fifths of the 666 donors and used that subset as a discovery cohort. About 5 DR-DQ haplotypes were handled as single units for association and clustering, since linkage in the cohort was strong. Typing coverage varied by locus: about 620-630 donors for A, B, C, DRB1 and DQB1; approximately 500 for DQA1; around 610 for DPA1; roughly 450 for DPB1. An earlier analysis of around 540 of the donors applied high-throughput TCR beta sequencing to assess whether each TCR beta V gene segment acted as functional or pseudogenic. Rather than drawing on any new phenotypic data, the later analysis identified candidate immune exposures from TCR beta sequences and the way those sequences occurred across donors. The study combined high-throughput TCR immunosequencing, statistical association of individual TCRs with disease status, and machine learning to predict cytomegalovirus infection status. The study used immunosequencing to profile the T cell repertoires of 670 or so subjects and linked those repertoires to cytomegalovirus serostatus. Donor age, sex, ethnicity and CMV serostatus were collected together with the repertoire data. The study aimed to test whether signatures of past pathogen exposure could be identified by cataloging public T cell receptors. On average, around 200,000 unique TCR beta nucleotide sequences were sequenced per donor among about 400 genotyped donors of the cohort, with about 19% of those sequences being non-productive. Along with the 666-subject first cohort, a separate validation cohort of over a hundred different subjects was used. Approximately 300 gigabases of sequencing data and around 85 million unique TCR sequences made up an early release that covered 500 to 650 HLA-typed donors. HLA typing covered class I and class II loci at four-digit resolution. The genetic ancestry cluster associated with self-reported Caucasian donors included 65% to 90% of the 350 to 500 genotyped donors. All discovery cohort repertoires had been generated using a single sequencing platform. General conclusions and limits of the study: In a later genetic analysis, fewer N-insertions in productive TCRs were reported among donors in an Asian-associated ancestry cluster than the roughly 700-donor mean. The study listed approximately 150 TCR beta chains as associated with cytomegalovirus. Assigning TCR associations to individual alleles was difficult when HLA alleles, especially DR and DQ, strongly co-occurred. A later analysis found that most CMV-associated TCR beta chains appeared HLA-restricted, with HLA associations seemingly driven largely by CMV exposure. In a later analysis, the rate of TCR association differed among HLA loci, with DRB1 alleles having the most associated TCRs and HLA-C alleles having the fewest. Linkage disequilibrium might explain the correlated functional status among segregating V segments, but an unknown experimental factor could not be excluded. In a later genetic analysis, a missense DCLRE1C variant was associated with V-gene and J-gene trimming of TCR beta chains, and the association was replicated in an independent cohort. At a false discovery rate of 0.05, a later analysis linked some 17,000 TCR beta sequences to specific HLA alleles. A group of highly shared sequence variants was considered likely to be a technical artifact of the sequencing pipeline. The earlier analysis of approximately 560 of the donors excluded some 15 rarely observed V segments, including chromosome 9 orphons, because counts were too low. Across donors, most TCR sequences were observed very rarely, whereas some public TCRs were present in many individuals. According to the authors, the approach could potentially be generalized to other disease states and immunological phenotypes. Cytomegalovirus status was reported to be diagnosed by the classifier with high specificity and sensitivity in both the original and validation cohorts. The 87-base-pair reads could not distinguish some IMGT-functional V segments, including TRBV6-2 and TRBV6-3, so those segments were excluded. In vitro tests confirmed that a few of the cytomegalovirus-associated TCR beta chains recognize cytomegalovirus antigens. Because HLA typing was unavailable for some donors at each locus, only the typed subset was used in association tests. A later analysis found that HLA-associated TCR beta chains were more clonally expanded and had lower generation probabilities than equally common non-associated chains. According to a later analysis, parvovirus B19, influenza, CMV and Epstein-Barr virus appeared linked to several top co-occurrence clusters. Broadly in line with IMGT annotations, most TCR beta V segments showed up in productive rearrangements about 90% or about 30% of the time in an earlier analysis of several hundred of the donors. In this cohort, only TCR beta chains were sequenced, and detectable features were limited by the absence of alpha or paired-chain data. A further reported finding was that TCR beta sequences accurately predicted the HLA-A and HLA-B alleles for most subjects in the first cohort. CMV serostatus was the only immune exposure information available for the cohort. Sequencing depth was assumed to be roughly uniform across donors in the presence/absence analyses, though that assumption may not hold.

This clonotype was sampled from a girl between 10 and 17 years old in good health and CMV-seropositive. Sequences were obtained from PBMCs. Recombination joined TRBV15 with TRBJ2-1; 9 of the junction bases match TRBD2. The nucleotides read TGTGCCACCAGCGTTAGCGGGGGATACAATGAGCAGTTCTTC. It specifies CATSVSGGYNEQFF.